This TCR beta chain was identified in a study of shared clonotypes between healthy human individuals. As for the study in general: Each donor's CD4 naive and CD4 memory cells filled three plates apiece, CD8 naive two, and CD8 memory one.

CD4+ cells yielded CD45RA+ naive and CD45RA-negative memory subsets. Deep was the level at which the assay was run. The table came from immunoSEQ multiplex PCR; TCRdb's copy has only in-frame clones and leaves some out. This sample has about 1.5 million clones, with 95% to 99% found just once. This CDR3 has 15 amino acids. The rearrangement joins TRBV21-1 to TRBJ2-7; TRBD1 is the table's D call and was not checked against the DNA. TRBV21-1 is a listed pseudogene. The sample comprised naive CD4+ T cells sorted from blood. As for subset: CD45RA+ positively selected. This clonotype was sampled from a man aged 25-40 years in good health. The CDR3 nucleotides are TGTGCCAGCATAATAGGGGGACAGGGTGCCTACGAGCAGTACTTC. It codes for CASIIGGQGAYEQYF.